This T cell receptor beta chain was obtained from a study of technical replicates of blood from a few donors. This CDR3 is built from 16 residues. Germline loops: CDR1 SNHLY, CDR2 FYNNEI. Unmatched junction bases numbered 8, after V lost 5 bases and J lost 3 bases. Sequencing was performed with immunoSEQ multiplex PCR; in TCRdb, only in-frame clones are kept and a portion is missing. Found here are 50,000 to 70,000 clones, 90% to 95% of them singletons; the top ten hold 3% to 4%. This sequence was found in a human donor in good health. Some clones in this sample may be carry-over from other donors' samples. The V call is TRBV2, the J call TRBJ2-1; TRBD2 matches at 9 bases. The specimen was PBMCs. DNA of the CDR3: TGTGCCAGCAGTCTAGCGGGGAGGGGGGACTACAATGAGCAGTTCTTC. Amino acid sequence: CASSLAGRGDYNEQFF.